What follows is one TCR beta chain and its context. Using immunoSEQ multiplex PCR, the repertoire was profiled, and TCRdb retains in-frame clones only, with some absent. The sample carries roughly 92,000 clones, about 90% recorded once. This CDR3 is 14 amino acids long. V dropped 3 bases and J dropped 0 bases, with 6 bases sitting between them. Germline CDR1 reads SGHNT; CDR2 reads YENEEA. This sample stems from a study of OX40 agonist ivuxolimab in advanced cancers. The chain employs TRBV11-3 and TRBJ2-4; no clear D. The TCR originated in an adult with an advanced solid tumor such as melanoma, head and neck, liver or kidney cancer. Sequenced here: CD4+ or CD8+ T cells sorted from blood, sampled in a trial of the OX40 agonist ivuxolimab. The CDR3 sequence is CASSFPLAKNIQYF. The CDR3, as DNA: TGTGCCAGCAGCTTCCCCCTAGCCAAAAACATTCAGTACTTC.